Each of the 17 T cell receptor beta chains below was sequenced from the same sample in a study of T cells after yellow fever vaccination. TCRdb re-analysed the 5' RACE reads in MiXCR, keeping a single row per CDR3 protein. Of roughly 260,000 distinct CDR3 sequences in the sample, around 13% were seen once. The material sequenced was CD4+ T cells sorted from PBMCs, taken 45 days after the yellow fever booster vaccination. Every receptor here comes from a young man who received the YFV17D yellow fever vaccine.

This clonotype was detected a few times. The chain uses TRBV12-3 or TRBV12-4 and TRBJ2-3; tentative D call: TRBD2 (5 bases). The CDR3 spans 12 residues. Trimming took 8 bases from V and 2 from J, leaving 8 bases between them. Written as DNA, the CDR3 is TGTGCCAGCTCGGGATTCACAGATACGCAGTATTTT. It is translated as CASSGFTDTQYF.

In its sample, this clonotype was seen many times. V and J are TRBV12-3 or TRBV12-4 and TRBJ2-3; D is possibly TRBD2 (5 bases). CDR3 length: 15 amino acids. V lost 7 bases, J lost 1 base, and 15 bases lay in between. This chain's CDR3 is CASNPRLAGTDTQYF. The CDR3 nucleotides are TGTGCCAGCAACCCCCGCCTAGCAGGCACAGATACGCAGTATTTT.

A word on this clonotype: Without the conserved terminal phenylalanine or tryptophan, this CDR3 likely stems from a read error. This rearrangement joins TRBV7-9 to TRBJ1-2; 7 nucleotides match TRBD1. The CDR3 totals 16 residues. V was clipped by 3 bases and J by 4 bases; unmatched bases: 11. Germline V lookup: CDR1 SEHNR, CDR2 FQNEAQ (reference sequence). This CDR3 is CASSFDRASTLYGYTL. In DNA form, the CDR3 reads TGTGCCAGCAGCTTTGACAGGGCGTCGACCCTCTATGGCTACACCTTA.

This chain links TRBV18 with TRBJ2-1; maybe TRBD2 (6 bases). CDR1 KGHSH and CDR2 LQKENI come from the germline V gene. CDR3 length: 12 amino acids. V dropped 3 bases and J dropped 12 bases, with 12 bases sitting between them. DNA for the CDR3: TGTGCCAGCTCACCCGGGACTGGGGGGCAGTTCTTC. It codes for CASSPGTGGQFF.

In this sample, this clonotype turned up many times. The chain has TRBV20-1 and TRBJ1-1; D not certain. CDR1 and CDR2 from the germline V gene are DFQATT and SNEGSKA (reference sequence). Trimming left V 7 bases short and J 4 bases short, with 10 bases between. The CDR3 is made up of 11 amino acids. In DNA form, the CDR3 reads TGCAGTGTGTCTCGGGGCACTGAAGCTTTCTTT. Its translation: CSVSRGTEAFF.

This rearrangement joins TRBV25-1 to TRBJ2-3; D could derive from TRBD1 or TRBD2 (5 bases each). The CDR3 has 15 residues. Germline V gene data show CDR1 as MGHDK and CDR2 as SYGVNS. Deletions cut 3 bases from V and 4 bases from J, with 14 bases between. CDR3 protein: CASSERVGAADTQYF. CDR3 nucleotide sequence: TGTGCCAGCAGTGAGAGGGTTGGGGCGGCAGATACGCAGTATTTT.

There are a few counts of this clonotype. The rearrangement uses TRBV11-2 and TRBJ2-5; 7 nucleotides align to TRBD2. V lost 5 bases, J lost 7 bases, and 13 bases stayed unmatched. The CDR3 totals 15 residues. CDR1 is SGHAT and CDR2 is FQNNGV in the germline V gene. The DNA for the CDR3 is TGTGCCAGCAGCCCCATTCGTATCGGGGGGAGGACCCAGTACTTC. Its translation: CASSPIRIGGRTQYF.

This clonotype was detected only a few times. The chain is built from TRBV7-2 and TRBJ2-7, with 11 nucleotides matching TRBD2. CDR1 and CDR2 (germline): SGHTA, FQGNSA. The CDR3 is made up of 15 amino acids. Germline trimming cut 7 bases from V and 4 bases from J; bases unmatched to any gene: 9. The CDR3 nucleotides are TGTGCCAGCACCCGAGGCGGGACTAGCGGATACGAGCAGTACTTC. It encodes CASTRGGTSGYEQYF.

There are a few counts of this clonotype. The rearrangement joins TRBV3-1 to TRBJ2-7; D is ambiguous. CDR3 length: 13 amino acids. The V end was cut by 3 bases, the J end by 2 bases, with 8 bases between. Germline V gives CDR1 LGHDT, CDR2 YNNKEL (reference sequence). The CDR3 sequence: CASSQRLTYEQYF. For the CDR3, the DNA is TGTGCCAGCAGCCAGCGCCTTACCTACGAGCAGTACTTC.

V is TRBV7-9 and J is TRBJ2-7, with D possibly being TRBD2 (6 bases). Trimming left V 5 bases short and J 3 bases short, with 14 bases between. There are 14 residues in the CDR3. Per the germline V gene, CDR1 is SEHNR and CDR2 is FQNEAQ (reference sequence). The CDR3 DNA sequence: TGTGCCAGCAGCCATAGGGAGGATGGCTACGAGCAGTACTTC. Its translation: CASSHREDGYEQYF.

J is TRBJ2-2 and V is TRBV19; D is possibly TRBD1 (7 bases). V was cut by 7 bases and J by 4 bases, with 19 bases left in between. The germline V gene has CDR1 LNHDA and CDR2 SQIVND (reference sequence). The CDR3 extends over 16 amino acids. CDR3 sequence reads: CASTQGGALSTGELFF. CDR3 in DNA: TGTGCCAGTACTCAGGGGGGAGCTCTTAGCACCGGGGAGCTGTTTTTT. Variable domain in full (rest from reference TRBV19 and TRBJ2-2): DGGITQSPKYLFRKEGQNVTLSCEQNLNHDAMYWYRQDPGQGLRLIYYSQIVNDFQKGDIAEGYSVSREKKESFPLTVTSAQKNPTAFYLCASTQGGALSTGELFFGEGSRLTVL.

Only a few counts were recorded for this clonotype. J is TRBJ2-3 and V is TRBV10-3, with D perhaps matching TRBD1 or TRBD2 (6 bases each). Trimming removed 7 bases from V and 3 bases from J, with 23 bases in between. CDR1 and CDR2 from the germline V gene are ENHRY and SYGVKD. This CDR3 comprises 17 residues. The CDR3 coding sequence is TGTGCCATCATGCGGGGCTATGGCTCAGGGGAGACAGATACGCAGTATTTT. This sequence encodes CAIMRGYGSGETDTQYF.

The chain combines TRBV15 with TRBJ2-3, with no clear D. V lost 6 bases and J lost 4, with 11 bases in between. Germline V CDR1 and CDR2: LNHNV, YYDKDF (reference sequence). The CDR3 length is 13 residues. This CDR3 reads CATRQDLADTQYF. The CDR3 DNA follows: TGTGCCACCAGACAAGATCTTGCAGATACGCAGTATTTT.

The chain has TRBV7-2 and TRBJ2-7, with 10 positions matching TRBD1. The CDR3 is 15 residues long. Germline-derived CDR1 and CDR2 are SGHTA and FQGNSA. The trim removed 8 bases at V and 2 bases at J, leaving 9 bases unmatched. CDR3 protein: CASFNGGQGPYEQYF. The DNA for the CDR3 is TGTGCCAGCTTCAACGGGGGACAGGGGCCCTACGAGCAGTACTTC. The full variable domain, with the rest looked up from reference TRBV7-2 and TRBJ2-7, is GAGVSQSPSNKVTEKGKDVELRCDPISGHTALYWYRQSLGQGLEFLIYFQGNSAPDKSGLPSDRFSAERTGGSVSTLTIQRTQQEDSAVYLCASFNGGQGPYEQYFGPGTRLTVT.

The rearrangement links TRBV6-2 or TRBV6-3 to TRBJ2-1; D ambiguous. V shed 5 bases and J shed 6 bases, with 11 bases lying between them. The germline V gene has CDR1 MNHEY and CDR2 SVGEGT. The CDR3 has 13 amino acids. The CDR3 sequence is CASSQTRLNEQFF. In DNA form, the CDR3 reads TGTGCCAGCAGTCAAACGCGGCTCAATGAGCAGTTCTTC.

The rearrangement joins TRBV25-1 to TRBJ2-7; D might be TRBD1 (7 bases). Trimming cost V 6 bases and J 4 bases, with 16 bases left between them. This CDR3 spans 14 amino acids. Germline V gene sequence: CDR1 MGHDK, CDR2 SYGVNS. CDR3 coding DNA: TGTGCCAGCAGCCTGGCGGGACAGCCTTACGAGCAGTACTTC. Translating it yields CASSLAGQPYEQYF.

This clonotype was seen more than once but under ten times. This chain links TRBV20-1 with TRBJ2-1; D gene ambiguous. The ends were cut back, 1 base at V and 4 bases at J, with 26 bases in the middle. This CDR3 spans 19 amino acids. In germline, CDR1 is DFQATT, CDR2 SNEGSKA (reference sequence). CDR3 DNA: TGCAGTGCTAGAGTCCAAACCCTCGTCGTTAGCAGATATTACAATGAGCAGTTCTTC. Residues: CSARVQTLVVSRYYNEQFF.